This TCR beta chain was retrieved from a study of cytomegalovirus exposure and HLA in healthy donors. General observations from the study: Later analysis placed DRB1 highest and HLA-C lowest in TCR association rates, which differed by HLA locus.

PCR was performed using 60 Vbeta and 13 Jbeta primers. Method: immunoSEQ multiplex PCR; TCRdb's copy keeps in-frame clones and lacks some. The repertoire holds 130,000 to 150,000 clones, 75% to 80% seen once, with 3.9% in the top ten. In its sample, this clone was seen a few times. Its target is not known. The trim removed 8 bases at V and 1 base at J, leaving 7 bases unmatched. The germline V gene encodes CDR1 SGHNT and CDR2 YENEEA. The CDR3 contains 14 residues. The TCR was taken from a man aged 18 to 35 in good health and CMV-seronegative. Material: PBMCs. The gene calls are TRBV11-3 and TRBJ2-7, with 8 bases that match TRBD2. CDR3 region: CASQRGGSSYEQYF. In DNA, the CDR3 is TGTGCCAGCCAACGCGGGGGGAGTTCCTACGAGCAGTACTTC.